Below are 17 T cell receptor beta chains sequenced from a single sample in a study of T cell changes during pregnancy in multiple sclerosis. Only in-frame clones appear in the TCRdb table, and some are missing; sequencing was by immunoSEQ multiplex PCR. The sample yields 60,000 or so clones, just under 90% seen once. The sample was peripheral blood, taken in the first trimester of pregnancy. All receptors come from a female donor in good health, enrolled as a control in a pregnancy study.

CDR3 DNA: TGTGCCAGTAGTATCCAAGGACAGTCTCTTAATGAAAAACTGTTTTTT. It is translated as CASSIQGQSLNEKLFF. This sequence joins TRBV19 and TRBJ1-4, with a possible D match to TRBD1 (6 bases). This CDR3 region has 16 residues. Trimming removed 3 bases from V and 4 bases from J, with 15 bases in between. Germline lookup yields CDR1 LNHDA and CDR2 SQIVND (reference sequence).

On this clone: The junction does not match germline at one end; this may be a read error. The chain carries TRBV7-9 and TRBJ1-1; D is unclear. From germline, CDR1 is SEHNR and CDR2 FQNEAQ (reference sequence). This CDR3 comprises 13 residues. CDR3 loop: CASSLDELGETFF. The CDR3 DNA reads TGTGCCAGCAGCTTAGATGAACTCGGTGAAACTTTCTTT.

The V and J genes are TRBV6-1 and TRBJ1-1; no firm D call. The V end was cut by 0 bases, the J end by 3 bases, with 5 bases between. The CDR3 is 13 amino acids. In germline, CDR1 is MNHNS, CDR2 SASEGT. DNA of the CDR3: TGTGCCAGCAGTGAAGCCTCAGACACTGAAGCTTTCTTT. As protein: CASSEASDTEAFF.

This rearrangement joins TRBV19 to TRBJ2-3; weak D call: TRBD1 (6 bases). Germline loops: CDR1 LNHDA, CDR2 SQIVND (reference sequence). The CDR3 totals 11 residues. Trimming stripped 8 bases from V and 8 bases from J, with 11 bases between. The CDR3 DNA is TGTGCCAGTCTCCGGGACACTACGCAGTATTTT. This gives the protein CASLRDTTQYF.

The chain uses TRBV2 and TRBJ2-2; 13 bases are shared with TRBD2. V was clipped by 6 bases and J by 5 bases; unmatched bases: 6. Germline V CDR1 and CDR2: SNHLY, FYNNEI. This CDR3 comprises 16 residues. As DNA, the CDR3 is TGTGCCAGCAGGAGACTAGCGGGGGGTCGGACCGGGGAGCTGTTTTTT. Amino acid sequence: CASRRLAGGRTGELFF.

This sequence joins TRBV25-1 and TRBJ2-3, with D unresolved. Deletions cut 3 bases from V and 4 bases from J, with 5 bases between. The germline CDR1 and CDR2 sequences are MGHDK and SYGVNS. The CDR3 runs 12 residues. The CDR3 region has the DNA TGTGCCAGCAGTGATATCGCAGATACGCAGTATTTT. Its protein is CASSDIADTQYF.

CDR3 sequence: CASSVPRGGYYQETQYF. For the CDR3, the DNA is TGTGCCAGCAGCGTCCCCCGGGGGGGCTATTACCAAGAGACCCAGTACTTC. This chain joins TRBV5-8 and TRBJ2-5; TRBD2 matches at 8 bases. The germline V gene has CDR1 SGHTS and CDR2 YDEGEE. V gave up 4 bases and J gave up 0 bases; unmatched junction bases: 11. This CDR3 region has 17 residues.

This chain connects TRBV11-1 to TRBJ1-2; D not certain. This CDR3 contains 14 residues. V dropped 3 bases and J dropped 0 bases, with 8 bases sitting between them. Looked up from germline, CDR1 is SGHAT and CDR2 is FQDESV (reference sequence). The CDR3 bases are TGTGCCAGCAGCTTGACACCCGCTAACTATGGCTACACCTTC. It yields the protein CASSLTPANYGYTF.

This chain connects TRBV6-5 to TRBJ2-7, with 7 bases aligning to TRBD1. Looked up from germline, CDR1 is MNHEY and CDR2 is SVGAGI. This CDR3 spans 11 amino acids. Germline trimming cut 6 bases from V and 10 bases from J; bases unmatched to any gene: 6. In DNA, the CDR3 is TGTGCCAGCAGGAGGGGGCTCGAACAGTACTTC. Residues: CASRRGLEQYF.

J is TRBJ2-3 and V is TRBV7-3, with 7 bases that match TRBD2. From germline, CDR1 is SGHTA and CDR2 FQGTGA. Trimming removed 10 bases from V and 0 bases from J; junction bases left unmatched: 7. This CDR3 is built from 14 residues. This CDR3 reads CATTGGPSTDTQYF. CDR3 DNA: TGTGCCACGACGGGGGGTCCAAGCACAGATACGCAGTATTTT.

This clone was observed a single time. The rearrangement joins TRBV6-1 to TRBJ2-7; D is possibly TRBD1 (6 bases). The germline V gene encodes CDR1 MNHNS and CDR2 SASEGT. V lost 4 bases and J 6 bases, leaving 13 bases between the germline ends. This CDR3 has 13 amino acids. The CDR3, as DNA: TGTGCCAGCAGTGGAGGACAGTCAGGCGAGCAGTACTTC. It is translated as CASSGGQSGEQYF.

This clone was seen just once. The V gene is TRBV7-3, the J gene TRBJ1-2; possible D gene TRBD1, 5 bases. Germline assignment: CDR1 SGHTA and CDR2 FQGTGA. The ends were cut back, 1 base at V and 7 bases at J, with 10 bases in the middle. The CDR3 is made up of 13 amino acids. The CDR3 loop is CASSLRGDGGYTF. In nucleotides, the CDR3 is TGTGCCAGCAGCTTAAGGGGGGATGGTGGCTACACCTTC.

The rearrangement uses TRBV9 and TRBJ1-1, with D unresolved. V lost 3 bases to trimming and J lost 1 base, with 4 bases between them. This CDR3 has 12 amino acids. The germline V gene has CDR1 SGDLS and CDR2 YYNGEE. The CDR3 loop is CASSGENTEAFF. The CDR3 DNA reads as TGTGCCAGCAGCGGAGAGAACACTGAAGCTTTCTTT.

This chain uses TRBV19 with TRBJ1-3; D unclear. V was pared by 1 base and J by 4 bases, with 5 bases between. Germline V gene sequence: CDR1 LNHDA, CDR2 SQIVND (reference sequence). CDR3 length equals 13 residues. The CDR3 sequence: CASSIVRGNTIYF. CDR3 nucleotides: TGTGCCAGTAGTATAGTCCGGGGAAACACCATATATTTT.

Only one count was recorded for this clone. The chain has TRBV5-1 and TRBJ2-7; the D gene is possibly TRBD2 (5 bases). V gave up 7 bases and J gave up 2 bases, with 13 bases separating them. Germline CDR1 reads SGHRS; CDR2 reads YFSETQ. CDR3 length equals 13 residues. The CDR3 region has the DNA TGCGCCAGCTCGGCAGCGGCAGCCTACGAGCAGTACTTC. Translation gives CASSAAAAYEQYF.

The genes are TRBV4-3 and TRBJ1-3; D possibly corresponds to TRBD1 (6 bases). The length of the CDR3 is 14 residues. Germline-derived CDR1 and CDR2 are LGHNA and YSLEER. Between the trimmed V and J ends, which lost 3 bases and 10 bases, there was a span of 16 bases. CDR3 sequence: CASSQTGLLQTIYF. In DNA form, the CDR3 reads TGCGCCAGCAGCCAGACAGGCCTTTTGCAGACCATATATTTT.

This clone was observed a single time. This rearrangement joins TRBV7-3 to TRBJ1-2, with 7 bases identical to TRBD1. In germline, CDR1 is SGHTA, CDR2 FQGTGA. The CDR3 is 16 residues long. V trimming: 4 bases; J trimming: 6 bases; junction bases outside the gene matches: 14. Here the CDR3 reads CASSSKGQSQRDGYTF. The CDR3, as DNA: TGTGCCAGCAGCTCCAAGGGACAGTCACAACGGGATGGCTACACCTTC.